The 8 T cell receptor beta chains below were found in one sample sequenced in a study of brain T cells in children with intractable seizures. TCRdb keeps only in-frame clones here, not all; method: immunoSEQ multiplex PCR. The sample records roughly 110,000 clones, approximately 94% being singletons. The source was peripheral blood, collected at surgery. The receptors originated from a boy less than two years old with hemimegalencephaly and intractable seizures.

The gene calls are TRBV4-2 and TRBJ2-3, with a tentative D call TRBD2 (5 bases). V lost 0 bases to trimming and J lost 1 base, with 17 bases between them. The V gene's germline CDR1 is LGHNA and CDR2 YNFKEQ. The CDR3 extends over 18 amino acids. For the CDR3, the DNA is TGTGCCAGCAGCCAAGATGGGTGGAGCGAGAGGGGCACAGATACGCAGTATTTT. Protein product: CASSQDGWSERGTDTQYF.

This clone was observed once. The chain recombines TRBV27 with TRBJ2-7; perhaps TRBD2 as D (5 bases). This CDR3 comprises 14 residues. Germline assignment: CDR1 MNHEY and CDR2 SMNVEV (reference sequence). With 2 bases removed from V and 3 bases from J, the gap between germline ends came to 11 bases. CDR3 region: CASSLAGFYYEQYF. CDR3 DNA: TGTGCCAGCAGTTTAGCGGGCTTTTACTACGAGCAGTACTTC.

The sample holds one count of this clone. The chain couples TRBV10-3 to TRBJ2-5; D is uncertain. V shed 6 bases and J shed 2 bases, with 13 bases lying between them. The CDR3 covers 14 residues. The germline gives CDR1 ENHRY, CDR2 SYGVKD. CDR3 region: CAISARHGQETQYF. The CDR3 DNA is TGTGCCATCAGCGCCAGACATGGACAAGAGACCCAGTACTTC.

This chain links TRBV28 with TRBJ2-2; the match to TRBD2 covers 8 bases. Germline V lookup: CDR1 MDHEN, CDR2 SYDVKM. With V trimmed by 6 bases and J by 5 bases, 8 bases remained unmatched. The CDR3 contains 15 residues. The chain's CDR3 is CASRWLAGSTGELFF. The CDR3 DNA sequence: TGTGCCAGCAGGTGGCTAGCGGGTTCTACCGGGGAGCTGTTTTTT.

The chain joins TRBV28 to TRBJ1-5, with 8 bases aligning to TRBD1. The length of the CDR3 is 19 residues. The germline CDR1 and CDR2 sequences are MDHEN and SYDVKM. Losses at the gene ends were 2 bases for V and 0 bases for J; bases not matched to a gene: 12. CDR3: CASSLVQGAVQLSNQPQHF. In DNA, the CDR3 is TGTGCCAGCAGTTTAGTCCAGGGGGCCGTTCAACTTAGCAATCAGCCCCAGCATTTT.

This CDR3 reads CASSSPRETSYEQYF. CDR3 DNA sequence: TGTGCCAGCAGCTCGCCTAGGGAAACTAGCTACGAGCAGTACTTC. The gene calls are TRBV13 and TRBJ2-7; the D gene is possibly TRBD2 (5 bases). The CDR3 loop spans 15 amino acids. V shed 4 bases and J shed 3 bases, with 16 bases lying between them. Germline-derived CDR1 and CDR2 are PRHDT and FYEKMQ (reference sequence). Filled out from reference TRBV13 and TRBJ2-7, the complete variable domain reads AAGVIQSPRHLIKEKRETATLKCYPIPRHDTVYWYQQGPGQDPQFLISFYEKMQSDKGSIPDRFSAQQFSDYHSELNMSSLELGDSALYFCASSSPRETSYEQYFGPGTRLTVT.

CDR3 in amino acids: CASSLAAEDRASGSNEQFF. The CDR3 coding sequence is TGTGCCAGCAGCTTGGCGGCCGAGGATCGTGCTAGCGGGAGCAATGAGCAGTTCTTC. The gene calls are TRBV5-5 and TRBJ2-1; 10 nucleotides match TRBD2. Germline loops: CDR1 SGHKS, CDR2 YYEKEE (reference sequence). The CDR3 runs to 19 residues. V lost 0 bases, J lost 6 bases, and 15 bases stayed unmatched.

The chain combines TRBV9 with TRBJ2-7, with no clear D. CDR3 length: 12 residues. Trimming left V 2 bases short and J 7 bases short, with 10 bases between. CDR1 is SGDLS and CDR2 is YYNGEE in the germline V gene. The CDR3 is CASSVDQREQYF. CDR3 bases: TGTGCCAGCAGCGTGGACCAAAGGGAGCAGTACTTC.